This TCR beta chain was captured by sequencing in a study of T cell responses to AZD1222 COVID-19 vaccine. Study results and limitations: Donors were chiefly white British, with a greater number of females, and clonal diversity was perhaps underestimated.

Method: immunoSEQ multiplex PCR; TCRdb's copy keeps in-frame clones and lacks some. The repertoire holds some 130,000 clones, with under 90% as singletons. As concerns this clone: Its matching antigen is unknown.

Losses at the gene ends were 2 bases for V and 6 bases for J; bases not matched to a gene: 7. The CDR3 has 14 amino acids. Germline V gene lookup returns CDR1 SGHDN and CDR2 FVKESK. The source was peripheral blood, collected on day 0 of AZD1222 vaccination. V and J are TRBV14 and TRBJ2-7; 7 bases line up with TRBD1. This clonotype was sampled from an adult in good health. For the CDR3, the DNA is TGTGCCAGCAGCCAAAGGGGGCGCTTGATCGAGCAGTACTTC. Its translation: CASSQRGRLIEQYF.